Below are 9 T cell receptor beta chains sequenced from a single sample in a study of cytomegalovirus exposure and HLA in healthy donors. Primers included in the PCR were 60 Vbeta and 13 Jbeta primers. Data came from immunoSEQ multiplex PCR; TCRdb stores just in-frame clones and leaves some out. This repertoire shows some 140,000 clones, 73% found once; its top ten account for over 1%. Sequenced: PBMCs. Every receptor here comes from a woman aged 40 to 50 in good health and CMV-seronegative.

The chain couples TRBV18 to TRBJ1-2; D perhaps matches TRBD1 (5 bases). Per the germline V gene, CDR1 is KGHSH and CDR2 is LQKENI. The ends were cut back, 0 bases at V and 4 bases at J, with 9 bases in the middle. The CDR3 runs to 14 residues. The CDR3 sequence: CASSPPWDFYGYTF. In nucleotides, the CDR3 is TGTGCCAGCTCACCACCGTGGGACTTCTATGGCTACACCTTC.

In its sample, this clone was seen once. This chain uses TRBV29-1 with TRBJ2-1, with TRBD1 identical over 10 bases. V shed 5 bases and J 3 bases; nucleotides not matched to a gene: 4. Germline CDR1 SQVTM, CDR2 ANQGSEA. The CDR3 loop spans 14 amino acids. DNA of the CDR3: TGCAGCGTTACACGGGACAGGGGCTACAATGAGCAGTTCTTC. As protein: CSVTRDRGYNEQFF.

The chain has TRBV10-2 and TRBJ1-2; D is perhaps TRBD1 (6 bases). The V end lost 10 bases, the J end lost 4 bases, and 16 bases lay between the germline ends. The CDR3 spans 13 residues. The germline V gene has CDR1 WSHSY and CDR2 SAAADI. The CDR3 nucleotides are TGCGCCACTTTCAACAGGGAAATCTATGGCTACACCTTC. As protein: CATFNREIYGYTF.

The V and J genes are TRBV4-1 and TRBJ1-5, with 10 bases matching TRBD1. CDR3 size: 18 residues. J gave up 4 bases and V 3 bases, and 12 bases lay outside the gene matches. Germline V CDR1 and CDR2: MGHRA, YSYEKL. The CDR3 sequence is CASSHPWPGTGDNQPQHF. The CDR3 nucleotides are TGCGCCAGCAGCCACCCCTGGCCCGGGACAGGGGATAATCAGCCCCAGCATTTT.

The genes are TRBV7-2 and TRBJ2-5; 8 nucleotides match TRBD2. Trimming took 2 bases from V and 5 from J; bases not matched to a gene: 4. Per the germline V gene, CDR1 is SGHTA and CDR2 is FQGNSA. The CDR3 is 14 amino acids. CDR3 region: CASSLRGGAETQYF. The DNA for the CDR3 is TGTGCCAGCAGCTTACGGGGGGGGGCGGAGACCCAGTACTTC.

This chain joins TRBV27 and TRBJ2-1, with 8 bases matching TRBD2. Germline values: CDR1 MNHEY, CDR2 SMNVEV (reference sequence). Unmatched junction bases numbered 12, after V lost 5 bases and J lost 9 bases. The CDR3 totals 15 residues. CDR3 residues: CASSLYSGAGAEQFF. DNA for the CDR3: TGTGCCAGCAGTCTCTACTCGGGAGCGGGGGCTGAGCAGTTCTTC.

The rearrangement uses TRBV28 and TRBJ2-3; TRBD1 might be the D (5 bases). Trimming took 3 bases from V and 4 from J, leaving 17 bases between them. The CDR3 has 16 residues. Germline V lookup: CDR1 MDHEN, CDR2 SYDVKM. CDR3 sequence reads: CASSFPTERGADTQYF. DNA for the CDR3: TGTGCCAGCAGTTTCCCCACTGAAAGGGGCGCAGATACGCAGTATTTT.

The CDR3 sequence: CASSFKGQGSDTQYF. The DNA for the CDR3 is TGTGCCAGCAGTTTTAAGGGACAGGGCTCAGATACGCAGTATTTT. V gene TRBV28 combines with J gene TRBJ2-3, with 9 bases matching TRBD1. The germline V gene has CDR1 MDHEN and CDR2 SYDVKM. The CDR3 covers 15 residues. J lost 4 bases, V lost 3 bases, and 5 bases had no gene match.

This clone was recorded only once. The chain combines TRBV30 with TRBJ1-2; 7 bases line up with TRBD1. The CDR3 sequence is 11 residues long. Per germline, CDR1 GTSNPN and CDR2 SVGIG (reference sequence). In DNA form, the CDR3 reads TGTGTTCGAAAGGGGGCGACTGGCTACACCTTC. Protein: CVRKGATGYTF.